These T cell receptor beta chains were read from a single sample in a study of blood T cell repertoires in COVID-19. Assay: immunoSEQ multiplex PCR; the TCRdb copy retains only in-frame clones and omits some. The table has 45,000 to 60,000 clones, approximately 88% seen once. The sample consisted of peripheral blood. All receptors derive from a man between 45 and 60 years old with active COVID-19. Each CDR3 is given with its conserved first and last residue. D genes are given only for firm matches. Clone size, where shown, is once, few, many, or a class for clones that have expanded.

NA TRBJ2-1 TRBD1 TRBV6-5 CASRRTGESYNEQFF TGTGCCAGCAGAAGGACAGGGGAGTCCTACAATGAGCAGTTCTTC
once TRBJ2-3 NA TRBV3-1/TRBV3-2 CASSLDRRTDTQYF TGTGCCAGCAGCCTCGACAGAAGGACAGATACGCAGTATTTT
NA TRBJ1-1 NA TRBV10-3 CALKGRPNTEAFF TGTGCCTTGAAGGGGAGGCCGAACACTGAAGCTTTCTTT
NA TRBJ1-2 TRBD1 TRBV6-5 CASKRDRGNDGYTF TGTGCCAGCAAAAGGGACAGGGGGAACGATGGCTACACCTTC
NA TRBJ2-1 NA TRBV6-4 CARDSRSSYNEQFF TGTGCCAGAGACAGCCGAAGCTCCTACAATGAGCAGTTCTTC
NA TRBJ1-1 TRBD1 TRBV6-6 CASGTGNMNTEAFF TGTGCCAGCGGGACAGGAAACATGAACACTGAAGCTTTCTTT
NA TRBJ1-2 NA TRBV30 CAWILRGARGYGYTF TGTGCCTGGATCCTCCGGGGAGCGAGAGGATATGGCTACACCTTC
NA TRBJ1-6 NA TRBV7-8 CASSPGSGTPRRSPLHF TGTGCCAGCAGCCCAGGATCCGGGACACCGCGGCGATCACCCCTCCACTTT
NA TRBJ1-1 NA TRBV18 CASSPRLGGSVGEAFF TGTGCCAGCTCACCCCGATTAGGCGGCTCGGTTGGTGAAGCTTTCTTT
NA TRBJ1-2 TRBD1 TRBV5-6 CASTLKGARYGYTF TGTGCCAGCACCCTAAAGGGGGCTCGGTATGGCTACACCTTC
NA TRBJ2-5 NA TRBV18 CASSPRQSETQYF TGTGCCAGCTCACCTCGACAGTCCGAGACCCAGTACTTC
NA TRBJ2-1 NA TRBV30 CAWSVAGLSSYNEQFF TGTGCCTGGAGTGTAGCAGGGTTGAGCTCCTACAATGAGCAGTTCTTC
NA TRBJ2-5 TRBD2 TRBV5-4 CASSLGGLAGEETQYF TGTGCCAGCAGCTTGGGGGGACTAGCGGGGGAGGAGACCCAGTACTTC
NA TRBJ1-2 NA TRBV6-6 CASGDTSNYGYTF TGTGCCAGCGGGGACACCAGTAACTATGGCTACACCTTC
once TRBJ2-7 NA TRBV20-1 CSARDVYEQYF TGCAGTGCTAGAGACGTCTACGAGCAGTACTTC
NA TRBJ1-5 NA TRBV5-5 CASSLAQVERNQPQHF TGTGCCAGCAGCTTGGCACAGGTCGAGAGAAATCAGCCCCAGCATTTT
NA TRBJ2-7 TRBD2 TRBV5-4 CASSPQRGPYEQYF TGTGCCAGCAGCCCTCAGCGGGGACCCTACGAGCAGTACTTC
NA TRBJ1-1 NA TRBV3-1/TRBV3-2 CASSHGQRNTEAFF TGTGCCAGCAGCCATGGTCAGCGGAACACTGAAGCTTTCTTT
NA TRBJ1-4 TRBD1 TRBV6-5 CASSWTGGDEKLFF TGTGCCAGCAGCTGGACAGGGGGCGATGAAAAACTGTTTTTT
NA TRBJ2-2 NA TRBV30 CAWERTGELFF TGTGCCTGGGAGCGGACCGGGGAGCTGTTTTTT
NA TRBJ1-2 NA TRBV15 CATSRDRSPTAGYTF TGTGCCACCAGCAGAGACAGGTCTCCCACTGCTGGCTACACCTTC
few TRBJ2-1 NA TRBV14 CASSQGLGGGSRNEQFF TGTGCCAGCAGCCAAGGTCTCGGGGGCGGGAGTAGAAATGAGCAGTTCTTC
NA TRBJ2-5 TRBD1 TRBV7-2 CASSPGTGKVETQYF TGTGCCAGCAGCCCCGGGACAGGGAAGGTAGAGACCCAGTACTTC
NA TRBJ2-5 TRBD2 TRBV6-6 CASSYGLRGARETQYF TGTGCCAGCAGTTACGGGCTGCGGGGGGCCAGGGAGACCCAGTACTTC
NA TRBJ1-1 NA TRBV5-5 CASSFSTEAFF TGTGCCAGCAGCTTCTCCACTGAAGCTTTCTTT
NA TRBJ2-2 NA TRBV5-5 CASSLNGPGELFF TGTGCCAGCAGCTTGAACGGTCCCGGGGAGCTGTTTTTT
NA TRBJ1-2 NA TRBV9 CASSVGEGRDYGYTF TGTGCCAGCAGCGTAGGAGAGGGAAGGGACTATGGCTACACCTTC
NA TRBJ1-1 NA TRBV19 CASSISPRAGTEAFF TGTGCCAGTAGTATATCGCCCAGGGCTGGCACTGAAGCTTTCTTT
NA TRBJ2-2 NA TRBV2 CASSEQGNTGELFF TGTGCCAGCAGTGAACAGGGTAACACCGGGGAGCTGTTTTTT
NA TRBJ1-6 NA TRBV6-5 CASRILGTTDSPLHF TGTGCCAGCAGAATCCTAGGGACTACCGATTCACCCCTCCACTTT
NA TRBJ1-4 NA TRBV15 CATSRRFSGTNEKLFF TGTGCCACCAGTAGAAGGTTCTCGGGGACTAATGAAAAACTGTTTTTT
NA TRBJ1-1 TRBD1 TRBV7-2 CASPVLPTGVTNTEAFF TGTGCCAGCCCTGTCCTTCCGACAGGGGTCACGAACACTGAAGCTTTCTTT
NA TRBJ2-1 TRBD2 TRBV10-3 CAIGTSGSNEQFF TGTGCCATCGGGACTAGCGGGAGCAATGAGCAGTTCTTC
medium-sized TRBJ1-6 TRBD1 TRBV5-1 CASSLKTGEVSPLHF TGCGCCAGCAGCCTAAAGACAGGGGAGGTTTCACCCCTCCACTTT
NA TRBJ1-2 NA TRBV30 CAWNTERNYGYTF TGTGCCTGGAATACGGAGAGAAACTATGGCTACACCTTC
NA TRBJ2-3 NA TRBV9 CASSVEGDYTDTQYF TGTGCCAGCAGCGTAGAGGGGGACTACACAGATACGCAGTATTTT
NA TRBJ1-6 NA TRBV6-5 CASGAIFSYNSPLHF TGTGCCAGCGGGGCCATCTTCTCCTATAATTCACCCCTCCACTTT
once TRBJ2-5 TRBD1 TRBV5-4 CASSQNRGNQETQYF TGTGCCAGCAGTCAAAACAGGGGGAACCAAGAGACCCAGTACTTC
few TRBJ1-2 NA TRBV9 CASSVADTGYGYTF TGTGCCAGCAGCGTAGCGGATACAGGGTACGGCTACACCTTC
NA TRBJ1-2 NA TRBV7-9 CASSSYLLTNGYTF TGTGCCAGCAGCTCATACCTATTAACTAATGGCTACACCTTC
once TRBJ2-1 NA TRBV2 CASSDTSEGDEQFF TGTGCCAGCAGTGATACTAGCGAGGGGGATGAGCAGTTCTTC
NA TRBJ1-4 TRBD1 TRBV6-5 CASSRTGNEKLFF TGTGCCAGCAGTCGGACAGGGAATGAAAAACTGTTTTTT
NA TRBJ2-7 TRBD1 TRBV19 CASSPGQWSYEQYF TGTGCCAGTAGCCCGGGACAGTGGTCCTACGAGCAGTACTTC
NA TRBJ2-1 TRBD2 TRBV27 CASSQTGLDNEQFF TGTGCCAGCAGCCAAACCGGACTAGACAATGAGCAGTTCTTC
NA TRBJ1-2 NA TRBV5-8 CASSLSRTQYGYTF TGTGCCAGCAGCTTGAGCCGGACACAATATGGCTACACCTTC
NA TRBJ1-1 NA TRBV7-2 CASSLDNSGVTEAFF TGTGCCAGCAGCTTAGACAACTCAGGGGTTACTGAAGCTTTCTTT
NA TRBJ1-3 TRBD1 TRBV18 CASSRWTGTSGNTIYF TGTGCCAGCTCACGATGGACAGGAACCTCTGGAAACACCATATATTTT
NA TRBJ1-6 TRBD1 TRBV30 CAGDRDNSPLHF TGTGCCGGAGACAGGGATAATTCACCCCTCCACTTT
NA TRBJ2-3 TRBD2 TRBV25-1 CASSRTSGTSDTQYF TGTGCCAGCAGTAGGACTAGCGGGACTTCAGATACGCAGTATTTT
NA TRBJ2-3 TRBD2 TRBV7-2 CASSSLLKRGGIADTQYF TGTGCCAGCAGCTCGTTACTAAAGCGGGGGGGTATCGCAGATACGCAGTATTTT
NA TRBJ1-2 NA TRBV5-1 CASSLESSNYGYTF TGCGCCAGCAGCTTGGAATCATCTAACTATGGCTACACCTTC
NA TRBJ2-1 TRBD2 TRBV7-9 CASRPGTSVNEQFF TGTGCCAGCAGGCCCGGGACTAGCGTCAATGAGCAGTTCTTC